Listed here are 19 T cell receptor beta chains from one sample, sequenced in a study of radiotherapy plus CTLA-4 blockade in lung cancer. Only in-frame clones appear in the TCRdb table, and some are missing; sequencing was by immunoSEQ multiplex PCR. The sample comprises some 52,000 clones, roughly 84% of which are singletons, and 3% to 4% rests with the top ten. The sequencing here drew on peripheral blood, taken from a patient treated with radiotherapy plus ipilimumab. The receptor source for this set is a human donor with non-small cell lung cancer who had a partial response to radiotherapy plus ipilimumab.

This clone was seen only a few times. The J gene is TRBJ2-3, the V gene TRBV6-5, with 8 bases matching TRBD1. V was clipped by 7 bases and J by 4 bases; unmatched bases: 7. Germline-derived CDR1 and CDR2 are MNHEY and SVGAGI. The CDR3 runs 14 residues. The CDR3 DNA reads TGTGCCAGCAATTGGGGCAGGGGGCCAGATACGCAGTATTTT. It encodes CASNWGRGPDTQYF.

V usage is TRBV4-1 and J usage is TRBJ1-4; 9 nucleotides match TRBD1. The V gene's germline CDR1 is MGHRA and CDR2 YSYEKL. V trimming: 0 bases; J trimming: 5 bases; junction bases outside the gene matches: 7. The CDR3 contains 17 residues. The CDR3 region is CASSQDVGGTGNEKLFF. The CDR3 nucleotides are TGCGCCAGCAGCCAAGACGTCGGCGGGACAGGGAATGAAAAACTGTTTTTT.

The gene calls are TRBV30 and TRBJ1-1; D gene ambiguous. Trimming cost V 0 bases and J 10 bases, with 15 bases left between them. Germline-derived CDR1 and CDR2 are GTSNPN and SVGIG (reference sequence). The CDR3 runs 13 residues. The CDR3 reads CAWSVSSPIGAFF. In DNA form, the CDR3 reads TGTGCCTGGAGTGTATCGTCTCCAATCGGAGCTTTCTTT.

The chain has TRBV29-1 and TRBJ1-1, with 7 bases aligning to TRBD1. Trimming at V came to 5 bases and at J to 5 bases, leaving 8 bases not matched to a gene. The CDR3 has 13 amino acids. Germline V gives CDR1 SQVTM, CDR2 ANQGSEA. The CDR3 nucleotides read TGCAGCGTTCAACAGGGGATAAGGACTGAAGCTTTCTTT. This sequence encodes CSVQQGIRTEAFF.

This chain joins TRBV7-2 and TRBJ1-2, with 7 nucleotides matching TRBD1. V gave up 5 bases and J gave up 2 bases; unmatched junction bases: 8. CDR3 size: 15 residues. Germline CDR1 reads SGHTA; CDR2 reads FQGNSA. CDR3 region: CASSPWTGANYGYTF. CDR3 in DNA: TGTGCCAGCAGCCCATGGACAGGAGCGAACTATGGCTACACCTTC.

The genes are TRBV9 and TRBJ1-2; 8 nucleotides match TRBD1. Germline V lookup: CDR1 SGDLS, CDR2 YYNGEE. The CDR3 totals 15 residues. V shed 3 bases and J 4 bases; nucleotides not matched to a gene: 8. This chain's CDR3 is CASSGTGRRTYGYTF. The CDR3 coding sequence is TGTGCCAGCAGCGGGACAGGGCGAAGGACCTATGGCTACACCTTC.

J is TRBJ2-5 and V is TRBV30; 8 nucleotides match TRBD1. The germline gives CDR1 GTSNPN, CDR2 SVGIG (reference sequence). V shed 5 bases, J shed 5 bases, and the junction held 4 bases outside the gene matches. The CDR3 runs to 12 residues. The CDR3: CAWDRGGETQYF. The CDR3 coding sequence is TGTGCCTGGGACAGGGGCGGCGAGACCCAGTACTTC. Complete variable domain (other parts from reference TRBV30 and TRBJ2-5): SQTIHQWPATLVQPVGSPLSLECTVEGTSNPNLYWYRQAAGRGLQLLFYSVGIGQISSEVPQNLSASRPQDRQFILSSKKLLLSDSGFYLCAWDRGGETQYFGPGTRLLVL.

The chain recombines TRBV4-1 with TRBJ1-4; 11 bases are shared with TRBD1. CDR3 length: 17 residues. V trimming: 2 bases; J trimming: 7 bases; junction bases outside the gene matches: 9. Germline values: CDR1 MGHRA, CDR2 YSYEKL. In DNA, the CDR3 is TGCGCCAGCAGCCAACAACTCGGGACAGGGGGTGGTGAAAAACTGTTTTTT. It codes for CASSQQLGTGGGEKLFF.

A single count supports this clone. The gene calls are TRBV5-1 and TRBJ2-3, with 7 nucleotides matching TRBD2. The CDR3 has 15 residues. J lost 2 bases, V lost 3 bases, and 6 bases had no gene match. The germline CDR1 and CDR2 sequences are SGHRS and YFSETQ. CDR3 bases: TGCGCCAGCAGCTCAGGGACTATCTTCACAGATACGCAGTATTTT. Encoded protein: CASSSGTIFTDTQYF.

The chain employs TRBV7-3 and TRBJ1-1; 8 positions match TRBD1. Per germline, CDR1 SGHTA and CDR2 FQGTGA. J gave up 5 bases and V 2 bases, and 16 bases lay outside the gene matches. The CDR3 consists of 18 residues. The CDR3 DNA reads TGTGCCAGCAGCTTACTTGCGGGACCCGGACAGGGAGGGACTGAAGCTTTCTTT. Residues: CASSLLAGPGQGGTEAFF.

The genes are TRBV4-2 and TRBJ2-1; 11 nucleotides match TRBD2. With V trimmed by 6 bases and J by 2 bases, 3 bases remained unmatched. CDR3 length: 15 amino acids. In germline, CDR1 is LGHNA, CDR2 YNFKEQ. CDR3 region: CASRLSGGAYNEQFF. The CDR3 coding sequence is TGTGCCAGCAGACTTAGCGGGGGGGCCTACAATGAGCAGTTCTTC.

Details on this clone: Other DNA sequences within the sample encode an identical CDR3. CDR3 in amino acids: CASSESGSYEQYF. CDR3 sequence (DNA): TGCGCCAGCAGTGAGTCGGGCAGCTACGAGCAGTACTTC. The rearrangement links TRBV10-1 to TRBJ2-7; D gene unclear. This CDR3 is built from 13 residues. Trimming shortened V by 0 bases and J by 3 bases, and 6 bases separated the two germline ends. Germline V gene sequence: CDR1 WNHNN, CDR2 SYGVQD (reference sequence).

The J gene is TRBJ2-1, the V gene TRBV5-1; unclear D gene. CDR1 is SGHRS and CDR2 is YFSETQ in the germline V gene. This CDR3 has 11 amino acids. Trimming pared 0 bases from V and 8 bases from J, leaving 3 bases between. The DNA of the CDR3 is TGCGCCAGCAGCTTGGACTATGAGCAGTTCTTC. This codes for CASSLDYEQFF.

This clone was observed a few times. The chain links TRBV11-2 to TRBJ2-7, with 7 bases matching TRBD1. The CDR3 totals 13 residues. Germline CDR1 and CDR2: SGHAT and FQNNGV. V was pared by 3 bases and J by 2 bases, with 1 base of the junction left unmatched. The CDR3: CASSFGTAYEQYF. CDR3 nucleotide sequence: TGTGCCAGCAGCTTCGGGACAGCCTACGAGCAGTACTTC.

The CDR3 DNA reads as TGTGCCAGCAGTCTCCTTAGGACAGGAGGGGATCAGCCCCAGCATTTT. Translating gives CASSLLRTGGDQPQHF. V and J are TRBV28 and TRBJ1-5; 7 bases are shared with TRBD1. Germline loops: CDR1 MDHEN, CDR2 SYDVKM. The CDR3 is 16 residues long. The J segment lost 5 bases and the V segment lost 5 bases, leaving 12 bases of the junction unmatched.

The genes are TRBV18 and TRBJ1-4, with D uncertain. Looked up from germline, CDR1 is KGHSH and CDR2 is LQKENI. This CDR3 region has 13 residues. Trimming cost V 8 bases and J 7 bases, with 14 bases left between them. The CDR3 nucleotides are TGTGCCAGCCAGGAGGATACGAGTGAAAAACTGTTTTTT. It specifies CASQEDTSEKLFF.

The rearrangement uses TRBV30 and TRBJ1-1, with unresolved D. The CDR3 contains 13 residues. V dropped 3 bases and J dropped 7 bases, with 15 bases sitting between them. In germline, CDR1 is GTSNPN, CDR2 SVGIG (reference sequence). CDR3: CAWSPTPGYEAFF. In nucleotides, the CDR3 is TGTGCCTGGAGCCCAACACCGGGATATGAAGCTTTCTTT.

The chain combines TRBV9 with TRBJ1-6; D gene uncertain. The CDR3 contains 15 residues. Germline CDR1 reads SGDLS; CDR2 reads YYNGEE. Between the trimmed V and J ends, which lost 0 bases and 10 bases, there was a span of 14 bases. The CDR3 loop is CASSVGGGLSSPLHF. The CDR3 nucleotides are TGTGCCAGCAGCGTAGGGGGAGGGTTATCGTCACCCCTCCACTTT.

In DNA form, the CDR3 reads TGTGCCAGCAGCCAGACAGGAAATCACGAGCAGTACTTC. Translated: CASSQTGNHEQYF. The chain recombines TRBV5-4 with TRBJ2-7; tentatively, D is TRBD1 (6 bases). The CDR3 length is 13 residues. Per the germline V gene, CDR1 is SGHNT and CDR2 is YYREEE (reference sequence). V was shortened by 4 bases and J by 5 bases, with 13 bases between the two germline ends.